A selection of T cell receptor beta chains follows, all from one sample in a study of T-cell reconstitution after alpha-beta-depleted transplantation in children. TCRdb re-called the PCR reads through MiXCR, storing one row per CDR3 protein. The sample holds fewer than 750,000 distinct CDR3 sequences; 25% to 30% are singletons and the top ten take approximately 39%. Sequences were derived from PBMCs, sampled before TCRalphabeta/CD19-depleted stem cell transplant. The source is a boy under two years old with Wiskott-Aldrich syndrome, due to receive a stem cell transplant. Both conserved end residues are part of each CDR3. The D gene is left open where the match is weak. Clone size is stated in some rows and not others, as once, few, many or a class when expanded.

D gene	V gene	J gene	clone size	CDR3 protein	CDR3 DNA
-	TRBV20-1	TRBJ2-7	-	CSARAGLNHYEQYF	TGCAGTGCTAGAGCCGGACTAAACCACTACGAGCAGTACTTC
TRBD2	TRBV5-1	TRBJ2-7	few	CASSLLAGVTYEQYF	TGCGCCAGCAGCTTATTAGCGGGAGTGACCTACGAGCAGTACTTC
TRBD1	TRBV15	TRBJ2-7	-	CATSRAGTASYEQYF	TGTGCCACCAGCAGGGCCGGGACAGCCTCCTACGAGCAGTACTTC
TRBD2	TRBV20-1	TRBJ2-1	-	CSASGLAGASIEQFF	TGCAGTGCTAGTGGACTAGCGGGAGCGTCGATTGAGCAGTTCTTC
-	TRBV7-9	TRBJ2-7	-	CASSLARGNTYEQYF	TGTGCCAGCAGCTTAGCACGGGGAAATACCTACGAGCAGTACTTC
-	TRBV7-9	TRBJ2-5	few	CASSTPRKSQETQYF	TGTGCCAGCAGCACTCCTAGGAAATCTCAAGAGACCCAGTACTTC
-	TRBV29-1	TRBJ1-3	few	CSVGTTGNTIYF	TGCAGCGTTGGGACAACGGGAAACACCATATATTTT
TRBD1	TRBV29-1	TRBJ2-5	-	CSVDWQGDETQYF	TGCAGCGTTGACTGGCAGGGGGACGAGACCCAGTACTTC
TRBD2	TRBV5-1	TRBJ2-5	-	CASSLIGVAGEETQYF	TGCGCCAGCAGCTTGATAGGGGTAGCGGGAGAGGAGACCCAGTACTTC
TRBD2	TRBV11-3	TRBJ2-2	-	CASSFSAGGPNTGELFF	TGTGCCAGCAGCTTTAGTGCGGGAGGGCCTAACACCGGGGAGCTGTTTTTT
TRBD2	TRBV5-1	TRBJ2-3	few	CASTVSGRLDTQYF	TGCGCCAGCACCGTTAGCGGGAGGCTAGATACGCAGTATTTT
TRBD2	TRBV5-1	TRBJ2-1	few	CASTLAGVGEQFF	TGCGCCAGCACCCTAGCGGGAGTAGGGGAGCAGTTCTTC
-	TRBV25-1	TRBJ2-5	-	CASSESVNQYF	TGTGCCAGCAGTGAATCGGTGAACCAGTACTTC
-	TRBV7-2	TRBJ2-7	-	CASSLELTLSYEQYF	TGTGCCAGCAGCTTAGAGTTGACACTCTCCTACGAGCAGTACTTC
-	TRBV18	TRBJ1-5	-	CASSPEGRTSQPQHF	TGTGCCAGCTCACCAGAAGGGAGAACATCTCAGCCCCAGCATTTT
-	TRBV12-3/TRBV12-4	TRBJ2-2	few	CASSLQGVELFF	TGTGCCAGCAGTTTACAGGGTGTGGAGCTGTTTTTT
-	TRBV29-1	TRBJ1-6	many	CSAGELGSPLHF	TGCAGCGCGGGAGAGTTGGGCTCACCCCTCCACTTT
-	TRBV15	TRBJ2-3	-	CATSITDTQYF	TGTGCCACCAGCATCACAGATACGCAGTATTTT
-	TRBV5-1	TRBJ2-1	-	CASSLKGRDEQFF	TGCGCCAGCAGCTTGAAAGGGCGGGATGAGCAGTTCTTC
TRBD2	TRBV12-3/TRBV12-4	TRBJ2-3	-	CASSSPGWRESADTQYF	TGTGCCAGCAGTTCCCCAGGGTGGCGGGAGTCCGCAGATACGCAGTATTTT
TRBD2	TRBV10-2	TRBJ2-1	few	CASQVNSGSSYNEQFF	TGCGCCAGCCAGGTCAATAGCGGGAGCTCCTACAATGAGCAGTTCTTC
-	TRBV5-1	TRBJ2-7	-	CASSGSFGYEQYF	TGCGCCAGCAGCGGGAGTTTCGGCTACGAGCAGTACTTC
TRBD2	TRBV7-2	TRBJ2-5	few	CASSLGGLALETQYF	TGTGCCAGCAGCTTAGGGGGACTAGCTTTGGAGACCCAGTACTTC
-	TRBV20-1	TRBJ2-4	-	CSARRRYTKNIQYF	TGCAGTGCTAGACGCAGGTACACCAAAAACATTCAGTACTTC